The text below deals with one TCR beta chain. Its antigen remains unidentified. Germline CDR1 and CDR2: SGDLS and YYNGEE. There are 17 residues in the CDR3. Deep sequencing aimed at 1 in 200,000 to 1 in 1 million T cells' resolution. Assay: immunoSEQ multiplex PCR; the TCRdb copy retains only in-frame clones and omits some. Here the sample spans 97,000 or so clones, about 72% being singletons. This sample is part of a study of cytotoxic CD8 clonotypes in ibrutinib-treated CLL. Study as a whole: The group held 11 relapsed/refractory and around 14 treatment-naive patients, with roughly 17 IGHV unmutated. After a median about eleven months on treatment (6 to 36), response samples were drawn. Study-wide points: Clonality showed a rise at ibrutinib response that reversed toward baseline at progression.

The chain is built from TRBV9 and TRBJ2-5; 10 positions match TRBD1. Near its end, the DNA agrees better with TRBJ2-7, so the J call may be wrong. The material sequenced was PBMCs, taken after 12 months of ibrutinib treatment. The clonotype originates from a human donor with chronic lymphocytic leukemia. In nucleotides, the CDR3 is TGTGCCAGCAGCGCAGTCCCCGGGGGACAGGGGCCTCTCGAGCAGTACTTC. This translates into CASSAVPGGQGPLEQYF.